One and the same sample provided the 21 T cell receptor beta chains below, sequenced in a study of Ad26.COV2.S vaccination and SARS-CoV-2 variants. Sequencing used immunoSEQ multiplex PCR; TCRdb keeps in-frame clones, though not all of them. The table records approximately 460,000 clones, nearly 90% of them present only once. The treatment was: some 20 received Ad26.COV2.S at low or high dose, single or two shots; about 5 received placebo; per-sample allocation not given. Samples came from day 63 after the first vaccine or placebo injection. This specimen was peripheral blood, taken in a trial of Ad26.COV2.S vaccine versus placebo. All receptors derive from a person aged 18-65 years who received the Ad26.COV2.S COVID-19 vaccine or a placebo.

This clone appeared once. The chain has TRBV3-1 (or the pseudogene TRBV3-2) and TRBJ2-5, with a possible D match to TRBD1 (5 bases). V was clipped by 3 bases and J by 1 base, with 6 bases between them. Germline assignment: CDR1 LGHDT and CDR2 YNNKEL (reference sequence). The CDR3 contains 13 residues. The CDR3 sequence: CASSHQGQETQYF. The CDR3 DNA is TGTGCCAGCAGCCACCAGGGCCAAGAGACCCAGTACTTC.

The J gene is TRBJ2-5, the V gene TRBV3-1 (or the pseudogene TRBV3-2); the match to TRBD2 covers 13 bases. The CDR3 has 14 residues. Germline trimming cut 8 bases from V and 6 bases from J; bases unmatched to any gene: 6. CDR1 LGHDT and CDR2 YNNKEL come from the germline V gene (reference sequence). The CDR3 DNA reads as TGTGCCAGCGGCGGACTAGCGGGGGCTCAGACCCAGTACTTC. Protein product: CASGGLAGAQTQYF.

The CDR3: CASSQGLSVTDTQYF. CDR3 nucleotide sequence: TGTGCCAGCAGCCAGGGACTGAGCGTTACAGATACGCAGTATTTT. The rearrangement links TRBV3-1 (or the pseudogene TRBV3-2) to TRBJ2-3; TRBD2 is a possible D gene (6 bases). This CDR3 is built from 15 residues. The germline gives CDR1 LGHDT, CDR2 YNNKEL (reference sequence). Trimming removed 3 bases at V and 3 bases at J, with 13 bases between.

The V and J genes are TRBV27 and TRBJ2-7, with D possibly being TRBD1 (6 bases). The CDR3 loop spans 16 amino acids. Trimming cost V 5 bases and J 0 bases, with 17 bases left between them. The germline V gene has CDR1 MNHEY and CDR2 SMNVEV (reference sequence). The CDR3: CASSLKQGPSSYEQYF. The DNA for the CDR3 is TGTGCCAGCAGTCTTAAACAGGGCCCGAGCTCCTACGAGCAGTACTTC.

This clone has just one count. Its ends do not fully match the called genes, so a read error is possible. The CDR3 DNA reads TGTGCTAGCAGCCCGAGGGTGGGGGACGAAAAACTGTTTTTT. Protein: CASSPRVGDEKLFF. The chain couples TRBV7-7 to TRBJ1-4; D might be TRBD1 (5 bases). The CDR3 totals 14 residues. Germline assignment: CDR1 SSHAT and CDR2 FNYEAQ (reference sequence).

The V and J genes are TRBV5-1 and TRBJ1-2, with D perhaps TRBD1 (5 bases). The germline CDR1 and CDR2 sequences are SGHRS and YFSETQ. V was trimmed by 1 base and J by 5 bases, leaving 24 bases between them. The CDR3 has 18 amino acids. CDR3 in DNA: TGCGCCAGCAGCTTGCGGGACTTAGGTCGACCTGGGGTTTATGGCTACACCTTC. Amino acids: CASSLRDLGRPGVYGYTF. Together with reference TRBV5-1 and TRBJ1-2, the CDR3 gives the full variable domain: KAGVTQTPRYLIKTRGQQVTLSCSPISGHRSVSWYQQTPGQGLQFLFEYFSETQRNKGNFPGRFSGRQFSNSRSEMNVSTLELGDSALYLCASSLRDLGRPGVYGYTFGSGTRLTVV.

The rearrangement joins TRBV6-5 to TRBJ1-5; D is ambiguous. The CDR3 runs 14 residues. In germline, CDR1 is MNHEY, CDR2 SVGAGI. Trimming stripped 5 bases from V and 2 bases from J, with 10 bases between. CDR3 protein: CASSTGRGNQPQHF. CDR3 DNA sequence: TGTGCCAGCAGTACGGGGAGGGGCAATCAGCCCCAGCATTTT.

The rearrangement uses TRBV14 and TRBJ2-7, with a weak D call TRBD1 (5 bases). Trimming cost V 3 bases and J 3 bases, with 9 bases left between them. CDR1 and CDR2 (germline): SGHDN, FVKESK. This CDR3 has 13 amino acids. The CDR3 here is CASSHRQFYEQYF. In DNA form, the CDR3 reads TGTGCCAGCAGCCACAGACAGTTCTACGAGCAGTACTTC.

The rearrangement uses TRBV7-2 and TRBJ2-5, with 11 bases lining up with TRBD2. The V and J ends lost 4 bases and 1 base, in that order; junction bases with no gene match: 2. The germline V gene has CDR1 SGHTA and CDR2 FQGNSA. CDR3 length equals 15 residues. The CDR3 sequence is CASSYSGRAQETQYF. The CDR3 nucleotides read TGTGCCAGCAGCTATAGCGGGAGGGCCCAAGAGACCCAGTACTTC.

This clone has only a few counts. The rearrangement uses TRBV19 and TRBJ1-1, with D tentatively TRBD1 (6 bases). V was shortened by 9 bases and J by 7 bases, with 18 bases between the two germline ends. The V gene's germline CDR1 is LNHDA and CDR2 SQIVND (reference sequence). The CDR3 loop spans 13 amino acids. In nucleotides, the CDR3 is TGTGCCAGCCGATCTTGGCAGGGGAATGAAGCTTTCTTT. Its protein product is CASRSWQGNEAFF.

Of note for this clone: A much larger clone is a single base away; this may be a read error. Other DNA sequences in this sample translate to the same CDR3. CDR3 residues: CASSYSRGNQPQHF. The CDR3 bases are TGTGCCAGCAGTTACTCAAGAGGCAATCAGCCCCAGCATTTT. The chain couples TRBV6-5 to TRBJ1-5, with unresolved D. The germline CDR1 and CDR2 sequences are MNHEY and SVGAGI. Trimming cost V 0 bases and J 2 bases, with 5 bases left between them. CDR3 length equals 14 residues.

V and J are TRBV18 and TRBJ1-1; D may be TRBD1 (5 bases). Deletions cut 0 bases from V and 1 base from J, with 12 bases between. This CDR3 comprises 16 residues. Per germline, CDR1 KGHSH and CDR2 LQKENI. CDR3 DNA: TGTGCCAGCTCACCACCGGGAGGGGCGCCGAACACTGAAGCTTTCTTT. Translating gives CASSPPGGAPNTEAFF.

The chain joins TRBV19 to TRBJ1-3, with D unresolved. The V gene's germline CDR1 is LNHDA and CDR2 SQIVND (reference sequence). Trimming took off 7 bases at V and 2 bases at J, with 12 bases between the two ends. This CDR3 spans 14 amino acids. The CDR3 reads CASNHKGAGNTIYF. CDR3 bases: TGTGCCAGTAACCATAAAGGAGCTGGAAACACCATATATTTT.

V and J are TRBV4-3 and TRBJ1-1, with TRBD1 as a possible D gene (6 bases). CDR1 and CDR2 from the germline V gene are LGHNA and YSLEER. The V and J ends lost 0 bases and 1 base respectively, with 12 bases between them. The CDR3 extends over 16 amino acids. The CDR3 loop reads CASSQDRTGWNTEAFF. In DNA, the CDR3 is TGCGCCAGCAGCCAAGATCGAACAGGGTGGAACACTGAAGCTTTCTTT.

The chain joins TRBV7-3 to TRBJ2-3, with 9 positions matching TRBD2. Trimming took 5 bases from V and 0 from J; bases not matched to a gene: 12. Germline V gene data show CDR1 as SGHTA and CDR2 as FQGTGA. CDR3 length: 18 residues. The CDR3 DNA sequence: TGTGCCAGCAGCGCCAAAATTCTGGCGGGGGGGAGCACAGATACGCAGTATTTT. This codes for CASSAKILAGGSTDTQYF.

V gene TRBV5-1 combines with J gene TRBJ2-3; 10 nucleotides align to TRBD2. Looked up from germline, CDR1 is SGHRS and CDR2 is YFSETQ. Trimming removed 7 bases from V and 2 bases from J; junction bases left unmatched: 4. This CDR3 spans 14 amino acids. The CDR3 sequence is CASRTSGNTDTQYF. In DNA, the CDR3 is TGCGCCAGCCGGACTAGCGGTAACACAGATACGCAGTATTTT.

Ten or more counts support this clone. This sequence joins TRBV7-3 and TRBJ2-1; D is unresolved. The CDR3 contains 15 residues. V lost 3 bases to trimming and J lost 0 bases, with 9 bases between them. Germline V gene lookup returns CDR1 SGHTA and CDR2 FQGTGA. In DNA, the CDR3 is TGTGCCAGCAGCTTGGATCACAGCTCCTACAATGAGCAGTTCTTC. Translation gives CASSLDHSSYNEQFF.

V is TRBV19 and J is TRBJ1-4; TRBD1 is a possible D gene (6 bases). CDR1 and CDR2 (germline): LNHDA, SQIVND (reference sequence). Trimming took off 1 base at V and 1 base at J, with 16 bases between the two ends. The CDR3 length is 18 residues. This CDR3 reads CASSIARQAKGTNEKLFF. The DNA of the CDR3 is TGTGCCAGTAGTATAGCACGACAGGCCAAGGGAACTAATGAAAAACTGTTTTTT.

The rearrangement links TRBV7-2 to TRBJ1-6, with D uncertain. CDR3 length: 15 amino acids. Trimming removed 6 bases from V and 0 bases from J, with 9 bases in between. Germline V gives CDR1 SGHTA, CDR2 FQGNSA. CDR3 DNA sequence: TGTGCCAGCAGTAGGAGCAGCTCCTATAATTCACCCCTCCACTTT. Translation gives CASSRSSSYNSPLHF. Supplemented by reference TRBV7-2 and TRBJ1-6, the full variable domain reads GAGVSQSPSNKVTEKGKDVELRCDPISGHTALYWYRQSLGQGLEFLIYFQGNSAPDKSGLPSDRFSAERTGGSVSTLTIQRTQQEDSAVYLCASSRSSSYNSPLHFGNGTRLTVT.

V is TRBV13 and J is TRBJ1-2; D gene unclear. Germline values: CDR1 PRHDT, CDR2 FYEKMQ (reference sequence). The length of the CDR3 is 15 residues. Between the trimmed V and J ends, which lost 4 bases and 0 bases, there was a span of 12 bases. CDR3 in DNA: TGTGCCAGCAGCTCACCAACGGAAGCTAACTATGGCTACACCTTC. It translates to CASSSPTEANYGYTF.

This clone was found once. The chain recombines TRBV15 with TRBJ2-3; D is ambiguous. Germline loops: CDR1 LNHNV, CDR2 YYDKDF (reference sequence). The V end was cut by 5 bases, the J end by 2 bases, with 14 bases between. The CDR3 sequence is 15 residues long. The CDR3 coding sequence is TGTGCCACCAGCCTTTTTGGGCTGTTCACAGATACGCAGTATTTT. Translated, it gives CATSLFGLFTDTQYF.